This T cell receptor (beta chain) was documented in a study of vaccination and CD4 T cells after COVID-19. An Oncomine TCR Beta short-read assay was used to sequence the DNA from cultured CD4+ T cells. MiXCR, applied by TCRdb to the PCR reads, yields one record per CDR3 protein. The sample comprises 20,000 to 25,000 distinct CDR3 sequences, 32% of which are singletons, and roughly an eighth rests with the top ten. This clonotype was counted between two and nine times. The antigen is unknown. Noted time point: late sampling 161 to 241 days after vaccination in a few convalescent patients. Treatment indicated: approximately 11-day PBMC culture with coronavirus spike peptide pools or control peptides (ViraFEST assay). ViraFEST expanded antigen-specific T cells with peptide pools, then sequenced TCRs. The ends lost 3 bases at V and 5 bases at J; junction bases unmatched: 6. The CDR3 has 14 amino acids. CDR1 is DFQATT, CDR2 SNEGSKA, per germline (reference sequence).

This TCR was sampled from a human donor who had recovered from COVID-19. Material: CD4+ T cells from blood, cultured in vitro, obtained about 7 months after SARS-CoV-2 vaccination. This chain connects TRBV20-1 to TRBJ2-7; TRBD1 matches 11 bases. Here the CDR3 DNA reads TGCAGTGCTAGCCGGACAGGGGGCATCGACGAGCAGTACTTC. Its protein is CSASRTGGIDEQYF.